Included here is one T cell receptor (beta chain) sequence, with context. What it binds is not known. The method was immunoSEQ multiplex PCR; TCRdb's version includes in-frame clones alone and lacks a portion of them. The table shows 15,000 to 20,000 clones, with roughly 80% occurring only once. This entry comes from a study of graft-versus-host responses after intestinal transplantation. The wider study: Each recipient received a multivisceral, liver-intestinal, or isolated intestinal graft.

Trimming removed 2 bases from V and 5 bases from J, with 10 bases in between. In germline, CDR1 is SGHDT, CDR2 YYEEEE. This CDR3 region has 14 residues. Overall study findings and caveats: Across patients carrying graft-donor T cell macrochimerism, allografts held high graft-versus-host to host-versus-graft clonal ratios. Early after transplant, HvG clones declined as circulating GvH clones peaked.

The authors processed graft tissue to release intraepithelial and lamina propria lymphocytes. The specimen comprised ileum tissue, sampled 17 days after transplant. The chain has TRBV5-6 and TRBJ2-2; TRBD1 might be the D (5 bases). This clonotype was sampled from a human patient who received an intestinal transplant, so some T cells may come from the graft donor. The CDR3 protein is CASSFATDTGELFF. Written as DNA, the CDR3 is TGTGCCAGCAGCTTCGCGACAGATACCGGGGAGCTGTTTTTT.